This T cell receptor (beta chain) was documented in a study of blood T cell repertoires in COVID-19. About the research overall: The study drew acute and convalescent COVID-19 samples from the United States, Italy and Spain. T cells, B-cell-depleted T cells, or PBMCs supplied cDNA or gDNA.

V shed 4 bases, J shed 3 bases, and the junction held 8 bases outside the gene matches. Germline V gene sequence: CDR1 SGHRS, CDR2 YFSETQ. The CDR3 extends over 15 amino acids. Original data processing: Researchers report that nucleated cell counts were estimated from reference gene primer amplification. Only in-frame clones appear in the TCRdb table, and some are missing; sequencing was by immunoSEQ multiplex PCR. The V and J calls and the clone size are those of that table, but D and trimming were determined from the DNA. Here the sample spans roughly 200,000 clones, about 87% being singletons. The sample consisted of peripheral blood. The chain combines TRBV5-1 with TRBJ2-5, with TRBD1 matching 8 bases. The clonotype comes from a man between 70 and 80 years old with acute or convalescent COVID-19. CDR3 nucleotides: TGCGCCAGCAGCGTCTCCGGGACAGGCAAAGAGACCCAGTACTTC. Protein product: CASSVSGTGKETQYF.